This T cell receptor beta chain was recovered during a study of T cell clonality in common variable immunodeficiency. Findings and limits, study-wide: CVID patient heterogeneity limited repertoire-clinical complication correlations.

Blood samples were heparinized, 5 to 8 ml per donor. The CDR3 has 14 amino acids. Germline V gene lookup returns CDR1 SGHRS and CDR2 YFSETQ. The V gene lost 4 bases and the J gene lost 5 bases, with 15 bases spanning the gap. This clone has ten or more counts. Its target is unknown. The CDR3 extends 3 residues past the end of the read, so its final part is completed from the germline J gene. This sample also contains other DNA sequences that code for the same CDR3. Equal genomic DNA amounts from CVID and control samples were sequenced. Some clones are missing from TCRdb's copy, which holds only in-frame ones; the method was immunoSEQ multiplex PCR. Sampling found some 45,000 clones, none seen once.

V is TRBV5-1 and J is TRBJ2-5; D may be TRBD1 or TRBD2 (5 bases each). This TCR was recovered from a person aged 18-70 years in good health. Sequenced sample: peripheral blood mononuclear cells. This chain's CDR3 is CASSLGTPGETQYF. The covered CDR3 bases are TGCGCCAGCAGCCTGGGGACCCCGGGGGAGACC.